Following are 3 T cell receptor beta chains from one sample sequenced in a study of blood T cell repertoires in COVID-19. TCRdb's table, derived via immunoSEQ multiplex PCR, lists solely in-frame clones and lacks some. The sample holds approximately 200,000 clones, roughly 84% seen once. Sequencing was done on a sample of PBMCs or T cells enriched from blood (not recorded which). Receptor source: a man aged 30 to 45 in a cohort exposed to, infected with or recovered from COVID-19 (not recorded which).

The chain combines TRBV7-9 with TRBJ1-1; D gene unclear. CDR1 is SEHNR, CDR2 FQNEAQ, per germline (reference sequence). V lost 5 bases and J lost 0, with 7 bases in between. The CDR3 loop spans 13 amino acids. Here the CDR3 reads CASSITVNTEAFF. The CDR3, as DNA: TGTGCCAGCAGCATAACAGTGAACACTGAAGCTTTCTTT.

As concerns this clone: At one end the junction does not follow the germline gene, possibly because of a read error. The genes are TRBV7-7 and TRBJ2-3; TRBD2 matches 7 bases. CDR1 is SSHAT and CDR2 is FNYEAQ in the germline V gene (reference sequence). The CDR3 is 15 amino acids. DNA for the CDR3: TGTGCTAGCAGCTCCGGAGCGGGATTCGGAGATACGCAGTATTTT. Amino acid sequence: CASSSGAGFGDTQYF.

CDR3 sequence (DNA): TGTGCCAGCAGCCGAACAGGGGGTGGTCAGTTCTTC. Translating it yields CASSRTGGGQFF. The chain carries TRBV7-2 and TRBJ2-1, with 8 bases matching TRBD1. Germline V gives CDR1 SGHTA, CDR2 FQGNSA. There are 12 residues in the CDR3. J lost 13 bases, V lost 5 bases, and 7 bases had no gene match.